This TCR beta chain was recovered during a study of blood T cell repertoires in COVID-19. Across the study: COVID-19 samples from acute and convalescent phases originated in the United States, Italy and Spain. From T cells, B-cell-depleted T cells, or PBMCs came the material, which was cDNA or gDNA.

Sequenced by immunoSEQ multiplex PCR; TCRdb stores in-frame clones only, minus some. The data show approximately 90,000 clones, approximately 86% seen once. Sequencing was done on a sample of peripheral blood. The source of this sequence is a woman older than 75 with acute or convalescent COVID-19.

The CDR3 here is CASSPGLQETQYF. The CDR3 DNA follows: TGTGCCAGCTCACCGGGGCTTCAAGAGACCCAGTACTTC. The gene calls are TRBV18 and TRBJ2-5; D perhaps matches TRBD1 (5 bases). There are 13 residues in the CDR3. Germline-derived CDR1 and CDR2 are KGHSH and LQKENI. Trimming left V 3 bases short and J 2 bases short, with 7 bases between.